This is a list of T cell receptor beta chains from one sample in a study of blood T cell repertoires in COVID-19. Using immunoSEQ multiplex PCR, the repertoire was profiled, and TCRdb retains in-frame clones only, with some absent. Counted here are around 260,000 clones, over 75% occurring once; the ten biggest clones make up 0.95% to 1.2%. Source material: PBMCs or T cells enriched from blood (not recorded which). These receptors came from a woman aged 30 to 39 who had recovered from COVID-19. Each CDR3 is given with its conserved first and last residue. The D gene is left open where the match is weak. Clone size is stated in some rows and not others, as once, few, many or a class when expanded.

cdr3_length	v_call	j_call	clone_size	d_call	cdr3_nt	cdr3_aa
14	TRBV10-1	TRBJ2-7	-	-	TGCGCCAGCGAGGGGACCCGGGAGTCCTACGAGCAGTACTTC	CASEGTRESYEQYF
15	TRBV7-2	TRBJ2-3	-	-	TGTGCCAGCAGCCGGGATCACATTAGCACAGATACGCAGTATTTT	CASSRDHISTDTQYF
13	TRBV12-5	TRBJ1-1	-	-	TGTGCTAGTGTCGGACAGAAGCTAGCTGAAGCTTTCTTT	CASVGQKLAEAFF
14	TRBV19	TRBJ2-7	few	-	TGTGCCAGTAGTATAGTAGCCTACTCCTACGAGCAGTACTTC	CASSIVAYSYEQYF
14	TRBV19	TRBJ1-6	once	-	TGTGCCAGTGGCGGATGGGGGGTTGGGTCACCCCTCCACTTT	CASGGWGVGSPLHF
13	TRBV4-1	TRBJ2-2	-	-	TGCGCCAGCAGCCAAGTTGAGCAAGGGGAGCTGTTTTTT	CASSQVEQGELFF
12	TRBV9	TRBJ1-2	-	-	TGTGCCAGCAGGAACCAGGGGTATGGCTACACCTTC	CASRNQGYGYTF
12	TRBV5-6	TRBJ1-1	-	-	TGTGCCAGCAGCTTGGGGCACATTGAAGCTTTCTTT	CASSLGHIEAFF
15	TRBV7-9	TRBJ1-3	-	-	TGTGCCAGCAGCTTAACCCAGGGATCTGGAAACACCATATATTTT	CASSLTQGSGNTIYF
12	TRBV6-2/TRBV6-3	TRBJ1-2	-	-	TGTGCCAGCAGCCCAAGACAGTATGGCTACACCTTC	CASSPRQYGYTF
13	TRBV18	TRBJ2-5	-	-	TGTGCCAGCTCACCCTCAGGGCAAGAGACCCAGTACTTC	CASSPSGQETQYF
14	TRBV5-5	TRBJ1-2	-	TRBD1	TGTGCCAGCAGCCCCGGGACAGTGGTGGCTCGCTACACCTTC	CASSPGTVVARYTF
16	TRBV27	TRBJ1-2	-	-	TGTGCCAGCAGTTTAGAATCGGAAACAGCTAACTATGGCTACACCTTC	CASSLESETANYGYTF
13	TRBV7-2	TRBJ2-1	-	-	TGTGCCAGCAGCTTAGAACTGCACAATGAGCAGTTCTTC	CASSLELHNEQFF
12	TRBV29-1	TRBJ2-7	-	-	TGCAGCGTCGAGGAGCCTAACTACGAGCAGTACTTC	CSVEEPNYEQYF
15	TRBV5-1	TRBJ2-3	-	TRBD1	TGCGCCAGCAGCTTGCCGCGACAGGGATTAGATACGCAGTATTTT	CASSLPRQGLDTQYF
13	TRBV3-1/TRBV3-2	TRBJ2-5	-	TRBD2	TGTGCCAGCAGACACACGCGGGAGCGGACCCAGTACTTC	CASRHTRERTQYF